The next 5 T cell receptor beta chains were all read from a single sample in a study of beta chain features in type 1 diabetes. Since all of the isolated RNA was reverse transcribed, expressed TCRB transcripts were what got sequenced. The table came from immunoSEQ multiplex PCR; TCRdb's copy has only in-frame clones and leaves some out. The sample contains a few hundred thousand clones, 13% of which appear only once. Their recognized antigens are unknown. Study-wide findings and caveats: Significant though moderate, a shortening of TCRB CDR3s appeared in all four CD4+ subsets of Type 1 diabetes patients.

Sequenced input: naive CD4+ T cells from blood. Every receptor here comes from a woman between 18 and 29 years old with type 1 diabetes.

The chain recombines TRBV14 with TRBJ2-6; D is possibly TRBD1 (5 bases). The CDR3 contains 17 residues. CDR1 SGHDN and CDR2 FVKESK come from the germline V gene. With 1 base removed from V and 4 bases from J, the gap between germline ends came to 14 bases. This CDR3 is CASSQGEGVRGANVLTF. The CDR3 DNA reads TGTGCCAGCAGCCAAGGTGAAGGGGTACGAGGGGCCAACGTCCTGACTTTC.

This chain uses TRBV7-9 with TRBJ2-2, with TRBD2 matching 7 bases. The junction had 5 bases not matched to a gene; V was cut back by 3 bases and J by 4 bases. This CDR3 has 15 amino acids. Germline values: CDR1 SEHNR, CDR2 FQNEAQ (reference sequence). The CDR3 DNA reads as TGTGCCAGCAGCTTCGCGGGAGTAATCACCGGGGAGCTGTTTTTT. Translating gives CASSFAGVITGELFF. Looking up the rest from reference TRBV7-9 and TRBJ2-2 gives the full variable domain: DTGVSQNPRHKITKRGQNVTFRCDPISEHNRLYWYRQTLGQGPEFLTYFQNEAQLEKSRLLSDRFSAERPKGSFSTLEIQRTEQGDSAMYLCASSFAGVITGELFFGEGSRLTVL.

This clone was observed a handful of times. Written as DNA, the CDR3 is TGTGCCAGCAGTGGTAGGGGCCGGGATGGCTACACCTTC. Translation: CASSGRGRDGYTF. V gene TRBV28 combines with J gene TRBJ1-2; TRBD1 is a possible D gene (5 bases). CDR3 length: 13 residues. V lost 5 bases, J lost 6 bases, and 13 bases lay in between. Germline CDR1 reads MDHEN; CDR2 reads SYDVKM.

This clone occurred a few times. In DNA form, the CDR3 reads TGTGCCAGTGAAAAGCGGGGGCTCTACAATGAGCAGTTCTTC. It translates to CASEKRGLYNEQFF. The chain has TRBV19 and TRBJ2-1; 8 bases are a match to TRBD2. Germline V lookup: CDR1 LNHDA, CDR2 SQIVND (reference sequence). The CDR3 length is 14 residues. V dropped 8 bases and J dropped 3; count of bases not matched to a gene: 6.

The rearrangement joins TRBV10-3 to TRBJ2-7; D not resolved. V lost 3 bases, J lost 3 bases, and 9 bases lay in between. Germline CDR1 is ENHRY and CDR2 is SYGVKD. The CDR3 sequence is 13 residues long. CDR3 nucleotides: TGTGCCATCAGTGAATGGCTGAACTACGAGCAGTACGTC. The encoded protein is CAISEWLNYEQYV.